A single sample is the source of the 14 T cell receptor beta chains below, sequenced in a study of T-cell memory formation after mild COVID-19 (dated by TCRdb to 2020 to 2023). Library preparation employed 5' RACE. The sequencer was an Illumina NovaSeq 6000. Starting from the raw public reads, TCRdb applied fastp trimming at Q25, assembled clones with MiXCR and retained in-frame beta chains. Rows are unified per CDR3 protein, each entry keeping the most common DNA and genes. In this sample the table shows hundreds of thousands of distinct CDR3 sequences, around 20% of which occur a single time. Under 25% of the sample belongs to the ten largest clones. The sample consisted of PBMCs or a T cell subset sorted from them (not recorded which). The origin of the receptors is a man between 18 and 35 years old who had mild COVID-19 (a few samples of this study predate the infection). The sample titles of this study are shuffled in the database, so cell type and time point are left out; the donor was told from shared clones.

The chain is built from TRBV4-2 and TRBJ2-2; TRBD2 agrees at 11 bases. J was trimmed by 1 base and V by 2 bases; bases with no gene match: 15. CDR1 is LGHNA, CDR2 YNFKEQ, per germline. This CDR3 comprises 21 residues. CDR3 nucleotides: TGTGCCAGCAGCCAACTAATTGAGACTAGCGGGGATAGAAAGAACACCGGGGAGCTGTTTTTT. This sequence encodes CASSQLIETSGDRKNTGELFF.

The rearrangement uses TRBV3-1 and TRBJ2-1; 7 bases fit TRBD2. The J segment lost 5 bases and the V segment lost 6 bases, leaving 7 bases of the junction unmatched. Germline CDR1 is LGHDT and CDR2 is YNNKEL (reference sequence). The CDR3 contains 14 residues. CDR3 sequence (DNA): TGTGCCAGCAGTCGACCGGGGGGAGACAATGAGCAGTTCTTC. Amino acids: CASSRPGGDNEQFF.

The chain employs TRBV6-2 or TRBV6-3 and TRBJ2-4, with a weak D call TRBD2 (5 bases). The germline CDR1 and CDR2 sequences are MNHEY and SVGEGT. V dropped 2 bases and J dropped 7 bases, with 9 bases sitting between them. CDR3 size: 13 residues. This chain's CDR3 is CASSYREPNIQYF. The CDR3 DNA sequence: TGTGCCAGCAGTTACCGGGAACCGAACATTCAGTACTTC.

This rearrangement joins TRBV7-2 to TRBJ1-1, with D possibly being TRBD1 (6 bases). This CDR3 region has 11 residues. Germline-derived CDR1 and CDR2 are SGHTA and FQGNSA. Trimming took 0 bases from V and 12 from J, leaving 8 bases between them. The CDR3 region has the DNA TGTGCCAGCAGCTTAGCAGGGGGACCTTTCTTT. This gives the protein CASSLAGGPFF.

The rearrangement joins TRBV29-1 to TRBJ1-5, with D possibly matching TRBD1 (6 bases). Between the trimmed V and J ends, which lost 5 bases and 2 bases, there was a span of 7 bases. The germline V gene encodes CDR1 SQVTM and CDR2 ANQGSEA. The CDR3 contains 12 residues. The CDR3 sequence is CSVSGGNQPQHF. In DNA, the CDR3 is TGCAGCGTTTCAGGGGGCAATCAGCCCCAGCATTTT.

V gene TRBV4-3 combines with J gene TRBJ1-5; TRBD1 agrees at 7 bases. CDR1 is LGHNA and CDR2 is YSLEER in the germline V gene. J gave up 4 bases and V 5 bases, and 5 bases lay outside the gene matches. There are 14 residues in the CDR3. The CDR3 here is CASSVDRLNQPQHF. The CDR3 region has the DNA TGCGCCAGCAGCGTGGACAGGCTTAATCAGCCCCAGCATTTT.

CDR3 in amino acids: CASSYALRADAYEQYV. Here the CDR3 DNA reads TGTGCCAGCAGTTACGCCTTGCGAGCGGATGCCTACGAGCAGTACGTC. The chain is built from TRBV6-2 or TRBV6-3 and TRBJ2-7, with a tentative D call TRBD2 (5 bases). Germline V lookup: CDR1 MNHEY, CDR2 SVGEGT. V lost 2 bases and J 2 bases, leaving 16 bases between the germline ends. The CDR3 runs 16 residues.

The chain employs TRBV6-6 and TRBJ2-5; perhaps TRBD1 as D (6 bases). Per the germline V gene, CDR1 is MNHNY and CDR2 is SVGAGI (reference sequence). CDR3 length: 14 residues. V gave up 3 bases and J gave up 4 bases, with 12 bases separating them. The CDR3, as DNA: TGTGCCAGCAGTTATTTTGGGGGCGGAGAGACCCAGTACTTC. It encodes CASSYFGGGETQYF.

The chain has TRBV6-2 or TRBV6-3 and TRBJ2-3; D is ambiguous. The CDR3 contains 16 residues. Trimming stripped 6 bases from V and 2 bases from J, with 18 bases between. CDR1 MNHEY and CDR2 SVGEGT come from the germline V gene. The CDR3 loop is CASSPRVLTPTDTQYF. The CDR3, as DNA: TGTGCCAGCAGCCCTCGGGTACTGACTCCCACAGATACGCAGTATTTT.

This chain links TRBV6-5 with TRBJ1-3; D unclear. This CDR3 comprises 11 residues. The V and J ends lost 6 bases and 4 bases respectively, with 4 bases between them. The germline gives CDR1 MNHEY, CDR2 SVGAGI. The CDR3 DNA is TGTGCCAGCAGGTTCGGAAACACCATATATTTT. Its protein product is CASRFGNTIYF.

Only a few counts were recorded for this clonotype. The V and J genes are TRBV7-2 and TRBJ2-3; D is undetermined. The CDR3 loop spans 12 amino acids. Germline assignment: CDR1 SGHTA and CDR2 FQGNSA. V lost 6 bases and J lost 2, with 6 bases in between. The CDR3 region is CASSTYTDTQYF. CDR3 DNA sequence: TGTGCCAGCAGTACCTACACAGATACGCAGTATTTT.

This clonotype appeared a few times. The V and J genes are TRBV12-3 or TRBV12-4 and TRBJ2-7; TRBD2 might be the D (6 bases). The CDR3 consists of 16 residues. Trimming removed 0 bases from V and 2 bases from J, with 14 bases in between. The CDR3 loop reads CASSLAVGGSTYEQYF. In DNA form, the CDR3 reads TGTGCCAGCAGTTTAGCGGTTGGGGGGTCGACCTACGAGCAGTACTTC.

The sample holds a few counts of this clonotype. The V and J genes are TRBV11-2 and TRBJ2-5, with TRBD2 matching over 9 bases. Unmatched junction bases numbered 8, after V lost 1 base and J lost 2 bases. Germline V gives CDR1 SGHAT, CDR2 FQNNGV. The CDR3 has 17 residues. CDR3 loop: CASSLGAAGGPQETQYF. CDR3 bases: TGTGCCAGCAGCTTAGGAGCTGCGGGGGGGCCTCAAGAGACCCAGTACTTC.

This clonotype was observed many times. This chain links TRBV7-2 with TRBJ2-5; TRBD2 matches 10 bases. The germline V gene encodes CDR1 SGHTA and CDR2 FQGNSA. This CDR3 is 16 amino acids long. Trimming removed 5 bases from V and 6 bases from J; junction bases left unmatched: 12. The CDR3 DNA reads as TGTGCCAGCAGCCCCCCTGATAGCGGGGGGACGAAGACCCAGTACTTC. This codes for CASSPPDSGGTKTQYF.